The sequence of this T cell receptor (beta chain) was determined in a study of blood T cell repertoires in COVID-19. Background on the study: The United States, Italy and Spain supplied acute and convalescent COVID-19 samples.

Seattle researchers signed up patients amid active infection and tracked them longitudinally. The CDR3 covers 13 residues. V lost 4 bases to trimming and J lost 3 bases, with 9 bases between them. Profiling relied on immunoSEQ multiplex PCR, and the TCRdb table lists in-frame clones only, not all of them. The sample lists about 270,000 clones; 86% were seen once. The chain joins TRBV12-3 or TRBV12-4 to TRBJ1-1; a weak D match, TRBD1 (6 bases). The TCR was taken from a woman aged 30 to 39 with COVID-19, enrolled during active disease. Sequenced: peripheral blood. The CDR3 nucleotides are TGTGCCAGCAGTTCAGGGGCTTACACTGAAGCTTTCTTT. Its translation: CASSSGAYTEAFF.